This is a list of T cell receptor beta chains from one sample in a study of identical twins. TCRdb re-called the 5' RACE reads through MiXCR, storing one row per CDR3 protein. The sample carries about 890,000 distinct CDR3 sequences, more than 9% recorded once. These same data were also listed under a study on yellow fever vaccine responses in identical twins.

Sequenced sample: PBMCs. These TCRs come from a woman aged 18-29 years in good health. Each CDR3 is given with its conserved first and last residue. A D gene is named only where the DNA matches it firmly. Size tells how often a clone was seen (once, few, many) or the class of an expanded clone, and some rows leave it out.

clone_size: few
j_call: TRBJ1-6
v_call: TRBV6-1
d_call: .
cdr3_nt: TGTGCCAGCATTCCGACGAATAATTCACCCCTCCACTTT
cdr3_aa: CASIPTNNSPLHF

clone_size: once
j_call: TRBJ2-3
v_call: TRBV4-2
d_call: TRBD2
cdr3_nt: TGTGCCAGCAGCCCGGGACTAGTCCCAGATACGCAGTATTTT
cdr3_aa: CASSPGLVPDTQYF

clone_size: few
j_call: TRBJ2-2
v_call: TRBV5-8
d_call: .
cdr3_nt: TGTGCCAGCAGCTTGGCCCTAGACGGGGAGCTGTTTTTT
cdr3_aa: CASSLALDGELFF

clone_size: .
j_call: TRBJ2-7
v_call: TRBV4-1
d_call: .
cdr3_nt: TGCGCCAGCAGCCAAGTTCTCTCGGACTCTGGGGTCGAGCAGTACTTC
cdr3_aa: CASSQVLSDSGVEQYF

clone_size: .
j_call: TRBJ2-7
v_call: TRBV2
d_call: TRBD1
cdr3_nt: TGTGCCAGCAGTGTGGTGTTGGGACAGGGATACGAGCAGTACTTC
cdr3_aa: CASSVVLGQGYEQYF

clone_size: .
j_call: TRBJ2-2
v_call: TRBV18
d_call: .
cdr3_nt: TGTGCCAGCTCACCACCGAGCTCCGGGGAGCTGTTTTTT
cdr3_aa: CASSPPSSGELFF

clone_size: .
j_call: TRBJ2-7
v_call: TRBV28
d_call: TRBD2
cdr3_nt: TGTGCCAGCAGTTCCCACCGACTAGCGGGTGCCTACGAGCAGTACTTC
cdr3_aa: CASSSHRLAGAYEQYF

clone_size: few
j_call: TRBJ2-5
v_call: TRBV5-1
d_call: .
cdr3_nt: TGCGCCAGCAGCTTGGCGATCGAGACCCAGTACTTC
cdr3_aa: CASSLAIETQYF

clone_size: .
j_call: TRBJ2-1
v_call: TRBV2
d_call: .
cdr3_nt: TGTGCCACCGGGGACGGAACCTACAATGAGCAGTTCTTC
cdr3_aa: CATGDGTYNEQFF

clone_size: few
j_call: TRBJ2-3
v_call: TRBV7-8
d_call: .
cdr3_nt: TGTGCCAACCTTTTAGGGGATACGCAGTATTTT
cdr3_aa: CANLLGDTQYF

clone_size: many
j_call: TRBJ2-2
v_call: TRBV10-3
d_call: .
cdr3_nt: TGTGCCATCAGTGAGGGTGGGGAGCTGTTTTTT
cdr3_aa: CAISEGGELFF